Listed here are 20 T cell receptor beta chains from one sample, sequenced in a study of cytomegalovirus exposure and HLA in healthy donors. 60 Vbeta and 13 Jbeta primers were used in PCR. Assay: immunoSEQ multiplex PCR; the TCRdb copy retains only in-frame clones and omits some. The sample carries 200,000 or so clones, 76% recorded once. Sequences were obtained from PBMCs. The receptors were sampled from a man aged 18 to 29 in good health and CMV-seronegative.

This chain uses TRBV10-3 with TRBJ2-1; 8 bases are shared with TRBD2. V lost 6 bases to trimming and J lost 5 bases; unmatched junction nucleotides: 12. The CDR3 extends over 16 amino acids. Germline assignment: CDR1 ENHRY and CDR2 SYGVKD. The CDR3 loop reads CAIRSPGAGENNEQFF. The DNA of the CDR3 is TGTGCCATCAGATCCCCAGGAGCGGGAGAAAACAATGAGCAGTTCTTC.

The chain joins TRBV21-1 to TRBJ2-1; the table names TRBD2, a call not compared with the DNA. TRBV21-1 corresponds to a pseudogene. This CDR3 is 15 amino acids long. CDR3 in amino acids: CASSNLGWRANEQFF. The CDR3, as DNA: TGTGCCAGCAGCAATCTCGGGTGGAGGGCCAATGAGCAGTTCTTC.

The chain joins TRBV6-5 to TRBJ1-1; D may be TRBD1 (5 bases). The germline V gene encodes CDR1 MNHEY and CDR2 SVGAGI. V shed 0 bases and J shed 4 bases, with 15 bases lying between them. CDR3 length: 16 residues. The DNA for the CDR3 is TGTGCCAGCAGTTACTCGGGGGGGGTGAGAGCCACTGAAGCTTTCTTT. This encodes CASSYSGGVRATEAFF.

The rearrangement uses TRBV7-5 and TRBJ1-2. TRBV7-5 is a documented pseudogene. The CDR3 covers 12 residues. CDR3 in DNA: TGTGCCAGAAGCTCACCCTGCGGTGGCTACACCTTC. Protein product: CARSSPCGGYTF.

This chain links TRBV6-6 with TRBJ1-1; D is unclear. Per the germline V gene, CDR1 is MNHNY and CDR2 is SVGAGI (reference sequence). V was trimmed by 5 bases and J by 0 bases, leaving 10 bases between them. This CDR3 has 14 residues. This CDR3 is CASSPRSMNTEAFF. The CDR3 DNA sequence: TGTGCCAGCAGTCCAAGGAGTATGAACACTGAAGCTTTCTTT.

This chain links TRBV30 with TRBJ1-1; 8 bases are shared with TRBD1. The CDR3 is 15 amino acids. V trimming: 3 bases; J trimming: 0 bases; junction bases outside the gene matches: 6. The V gene's germline CDR1 is GTSNPN and CDR2 SVGIG (reference sequence). The CDR3 coding sequence is TGTGCCTGGAGGATGTCACAGGGGGTGAACACTGAAGCTTTCTTT. It yields the protein CAWRMSQGVNTEAFF.

This clone has only one observation. The chain uses TRBV28 and TRBJ1-2; D may be TRBD1 (5 bases). The CDR3 spans 15 residues. Germline V gene data show CDR1 as MDHEN and CDR2 as SYDVKM. Trimming left V 5 bases short and J 0 bases short, with 13 bases between. For the CDR3, the DNA is TGTGCCAGCAGTCCCTTTGCGGGGGCTAACTATGGCTACACCTTC. Translation: CASSPFAGANYGYTF.

The rearrangement uses TRBV5-8 and TRBJ2-5, with 12 bases fitting TRBD1. CDR1 is SGHTS, CDR2 YDEGEE, per germline. The length of the CDR3 is 17 residues. J gave up 5 bases and V 4 bases, and 12 bases lay outside the gene matches. In nucleotides, the CDR3 is TGTGCCAGCAGCCCCGGGACAGGGGGCGCGGTTGGCGAGACCCAGTACTTC. It specifies CASSPGTGGAVGETQYF.

This clone has only one observation. This chain links TRBV30 with TRBJ1-3; no firm D call. Between the trimmed V and J ends, which lost 3 bases and 0 bases, there was a span of 6 bases. Germline lookup yields CDR1 GTSNPN and CDR2 SVGIG (reference sequence). This CDR3 is 13 amino acids long. The CDR3 spells CAWREASGNTIYF. For the CDR3, the DNA is TGTGCCTGGAGAGAAGCCTCTGGAAACACCATATATTTT.

The V gene is TRBV30, the J gene TRBJ1-1; D remains ambiguous. V shed 2 bases and J shed 0 bases, with 7 bases lying between them. The CDR3 loop spans 13 amino acids. CDR1 GTSNPN and CDR2 SVGIG come from the germline V gene (reference sequence). CDR3 sequence: CAWSTVMNTEAFF. The CDR3 region has the DNA TGTGCCTGGAGTACAGTCATGAACACTGAAGCTTTCTTT.

Worth noting for this clone: Germline is not matched at one junction end, which may reflect a read error. The V call is TRBV7-9, the J call TRBJ2-7, with unresolved D. Germline CDR1 SEHNR, CDR2 FQNEAQ (reference sequence). The CDR3 totals 15 residues. The CDR3 DNA reads as TGTTCCAGCAGCTCCTCCCGCCGGTCGCCACACGAGCAGTACTTC. Protein product: CSSSSSRRSPHEQYF.

On this clone: The germline gene is not matched at one end of the junction; a read error may be the cause. This rearrangement joins TRBV29-1 to TRBJ1-1; 8 bases match TRBD1. The CDR3 extends over 12 amino acids. Germline V CDR1 and CDR2: SQVTM, ANQGSEA. The CDR3 DNA reads as TGCAGCGTCGAAGGGACAGGAGTTGAAGCTTTCTTT. It translates to CSVEGTGVEAFF.

The V and J genes are TRBV6-6 and TRBJ2-2; D unclear. With 6 bases removed from V and 5 bases from J, the gap between germline ends came to 13 bases. The CDR3 has 14 amino acids. Per the germline V gene, CDR1 is MNHNY and CDR2 is SVGAGI (reference sequence). In DNA, the CDR3 is TGTGCCAGCAGCCAACTTGCGGCGACCGGGGAGCTGTTTTTT. It encodes CASSQLAATGELFF.

The genes are TRBV11-2 and TRBJ1-1; tentative D call: TRBD1 (5 bases). With 5 bases removed from V and 11 bases from J, the gap between germline ends came to 21 bases. This CDR3 has 14 amino acids. The germline CDR1 and CDR2 sequences are SGHAT and FQNNGV. The CDR3 loop is CASSPILSGSGAFF. The CDR3 bases are TGTGCCAGCAGCCCCATACTATCAGGGTCCGGGGCTTTCTTT. The whole variable domain, filled in from reference TRBV11-2 and TRBJ1-1, reads EAGVAQSPRYKIIEKRQSVAFWCNPISGHATLYWYQQILGQGPKLLIQFQNNGVVDDSQLPKDRFSAERLKGVDSTLKIQPAKLEDSAVYLCASSPILSGSGAFFGQGTRLTVV.

The V gene is TRBV5-6, the J gene TRBJ1-2, with a tentative D call TRBD1 (5 bases). Trimming pared 2 bases from V and 2 bases from J, leaving 7 bases between. CDR1 is SGHDT and CDR2 is YYEEEE in the germline V gene. CDR3 length: 13 amino acids. As DNA, the CDR3 is TGTGCCAGCAGCTTTACAGGAAACTATGGCTACACCTTC. It codes for CASSFTGNYGYTF.

The V and J genes are TRBV5-6 and TRBJ1-2; tentative D call: TRBD1 (5 bases). V was pared by 0 bases and J by 3 bases, with 12 bases between. The CDR3 contains 15 residues. The germline CDR1 and CDR2 sequences are SGHDT and YYEEEE. CDR3 DNA: TGTGCCAGCAGCTTGGCCTATCTGGGGCACTATGGCTACACCTTC. This encodes CASSLAYLGHYGYTF.

CDR3 loop: CASKQLSYEQYF. CDR3 in DNA: TGCGCCAGCAAACAGCTCTCCTACGAGCAGTACTTC. V is TRBV10-2 and J is TRBJ2-7; no reliable D call. Germline V gives CDR1 WSHSY, CDR2 SAAADI. CDR3 length: 12 residues. The V and J ends lost 7 bases and 0 bases respectively, with 7 bases between them.

The gene calls are TRBV30 and TRBJ2-1, with 12 bases aligning to TRBD2. V was pared by 6 bases and J by 2 bases, with 11 bases of the junction left unmatched. This CDR3 contains 17 residues. Germline V lookup: CDR1 GTSNPN, CDR2 SVGIG (reference sequence). CDR3 sequence (DNA): TGTGCCTGCCCGACTAGCGGGAGAGAGGGGGCCTACAATGAGCAGTTCTTC. It codes for CACPTSGREGAYNEQFF.

This clone was seen once. The rearrangement links TRBV7-9 to TRBJ1-2; the D is unclear. The ends were cut back, 0 bases at V and 5 bases at J, with 16 bases in the middle. Germline V CDR1 and CDR2: SEHNR, FQNEAQ (reference sequence). There are 16 residues in the CDR3. The CDR3 DNA follows: TGTGCCAGCAGCTTAGCGCCGTCGTTACGGGTTTATGGCTACACCTTC. Residues: CASSLAPSLRVYGYTF. The complete variable domain, with remaining parts taken from reference TRBV7-9 and TRBJ1-2, reads DTGVSQNPRHKITKRGQNVTFRCDPISEHNRLYWYRQTLGQGPEFLTYFQNEAQLEKSRLLSDRFSAERPKGSFSTLEIQRTEQGDSAMYLCASSLAPSLRVYGYTFGSGTRLTVV.

This clone was seen a few times. The chain couples TRBV11-2 to TRBJ2-1, with 8 nucleotides matching TRBD1. The CDR3 contains 15 residues. The V segment lost 5 bases and the J segment 2 bases; nucleotides outside the gene matches: 5. The germline CDR1 and CDR2 sequences are SGHAT and FQNNGV. For the CDR3, the DNA is TGTGCCAGCAGCGCCGGGACAGGAGCCTACAATGAGCAGTTCTTC. Translated, it gives CASSAGTGAYNEQFF.